The 5 T cell receptor beta chains below come from one sample, sequenced in a study of blood T cell repertoires in COVID-19. Repertoires were generated with immunoSEQ multiplex PCR, while TCRdb's copy carries only in-frame clones and drops some. The table records some 80,000 clones, roughly 91% of them present only once. Sequencing used peripheral blood. The receptors here all came from a human donor in a cohort sampled during active COVID-19.

CDR3 sequence (DNA): TGTGCCAGCAGCCAAGCCCCGGGACTAGCGGGAGGCAATGAGCAGTTCTTC. Translated, it gives CASSQAPGLAGGNEQFF. This chain uses TRBV14 with TRBJ2-1; TRBD2 matches 15 bases. The CDR3 has 17 residues. Looked up from germline, CDR1 is SGHDN and CDR2 is FVKESK. V lost 1 base to trimming and J lost 6 bases; unmatched junction nucleotides: 4.

The chain is built from TRBV9 and TRBJ2-5; tentatively, D is TRBD2 (6 bases). This CDR3 has 15 amino acids. V was cut by 0 bases and J by 5 bases, with 14 bases left in between. Germline CDR1 is SGDLS and CDR2 is YYNGEE. The CDR3 loop reads CASSVEGGAVETQYF. The CDR3 region has the DNA TGTGCCAGCAGCGTAGAAGGAGGGGCAGTCGAGACCCAGTACTTC. Filled out from reference TRBV9 and TRBJ2-5, the complete variable domain reads DSGVTQTPKHLITATGQRVTLRCSPRSGDLSVYWYQQSLDQGLQFLIQYYNGEERAKGNILERFSAQQFPDLHSELNLSSLELGDSALYFCASSVEGGAVETQYFGPGTRLLVL.

This clone has just one count. The V and J genes are TRBV5-4 and TRBJ2-1; the D is unclear. Germline V CDR1 and CDR2: SGHNT, YYREEE (reference sequence). CDR3 length: 17 amino acids. V was pared by 3 bases and J by 5 bases, with 21 bases between. Written as DNA, the CDR3 is TGTGCCAGCAGCTCACCGGTGGTGACTCCCCCCCACAATGAGCAGTTCTTC. This gives the protein CASSSPVVTPPHNEQFF.

V gene TRBV5-1 combines with J gene TRBJ1-1; D unresolved. This CDR3 is built from 14 residues. The germline V gene encodes CDR1 SGHRS and CDR2 YFSETQ. V was trimmed by 1 base and J by 4 bases, leaving 11 bases between them. The CDR3 loop is CASSLNSQGTEAFF. CDR3 coding DNA: TGCGCCAGCAGCTTGAACAGTCAAGGCACTGAAGCTTTCTTT.

This sequence joins TRBV5-4 and TRBJ2-1, with 9 bases identical to TRBD2. Germline trimming cut 2 bases from V and 9 bases from J; bases unmatched to any gene: 9. The length of the CDR3 is 15 residues. Germline V gene lookup returns CDR1 SGHNT and CDR2 YYREEE (reference sequence). CDR3 sequence reads: CASSLLAGGSGEQFF. The CDR3 DNA follows: TGTGCCAGCAGCTTACTAGCGGGTGGGTCGGGTGAGCAGTTCTTC.